The source of this TCR beta chain is a study of blood T cell repertoires in COVID-19. About the study: Acute and convalescent COVID-19 specimens originated in the United States, Italy and Spain. Sample material is recorded as cDNA or gDNA derived from T cells, B-cell-depleted T cells, or PBMCs.

Authors' analysis steps: Reference gene primer amplification gave estimated nucleated cell counts. Only in-frame clones appear in the TCRdb table, and some are missing; sequencing was by immunoSEQ multiplex PCR. V and J calls and clone size follow that table, whereas D and trimming were derived from the DNA. The repertoire includes 110,000 to 150,000 clones, 65% to 85% of them detected once, and 1.5% to 2.5% sits in the top ten. Material: peripheral blood. This receptor was obtained from a woman aged 55-69 years with acute or convalescent COVID-19.

The CDR3 loop reads CASSRTGVEQYF. The CDR3 coding sequence is TGTGCCAGCAGCCGGACAGGGGTTGAGCAGTACTTC. The rearrangement joins TRBV3-1 (or the pseudogene TRBV3-2) to TRBJ2-7; 9 nucleotides line up with TRBD1. This CDR3 region has 12 residues. Germline V lookup: CDR1 LGHDT, CDR2 YNNKEL (reference sequence). V gave up 4 bases and J gave up 7 bases; unmatched junction bases: 2.